In its sample, the clone carrying this T cell receptor (beta chain) was seen many times. Its antigen is as yet unknown. The donor group consisted entirely of healthy Caucasians. The CDR3 runs 15 residues. Germline trimming cut 8 bases from V and 6 bases from J; bases unmatched to any gene: 10. Germline V gene data show CDR1 as SNHLY and CDR2 as FYNNEI. This record comes from a study of identical twins. Study-wide results and limits: Among monozygotic twins, out-of-frame TCR alpha sharing exceeded what models predicted. Sharing of beta out-of-frame sequences by twins showed a weaker excess.

MiXCR, run by TCRdb on the 5' RACE reads, gives a single entry per CDR3 protein. The repertoire includes around 100,000 distinct CDR3 sequences, under 7% of them detected once, and approximately 12% sits in the top ten. The TCR sequence derives from a woman in her forties or fifties in good health. Sequences were obtained from memory T cells sorted from blood. The V gene is TRBV2, the J gene TRBJ2-1; 10 nucleotides line up with TRBD2. CDR3 protein: CASGTPSGSANEQFF. The CDR3 DNA reads as TGTGCCAGCGGGACCCCTAGCGGGAGTGCCAATGAGCAGTTCTTC.